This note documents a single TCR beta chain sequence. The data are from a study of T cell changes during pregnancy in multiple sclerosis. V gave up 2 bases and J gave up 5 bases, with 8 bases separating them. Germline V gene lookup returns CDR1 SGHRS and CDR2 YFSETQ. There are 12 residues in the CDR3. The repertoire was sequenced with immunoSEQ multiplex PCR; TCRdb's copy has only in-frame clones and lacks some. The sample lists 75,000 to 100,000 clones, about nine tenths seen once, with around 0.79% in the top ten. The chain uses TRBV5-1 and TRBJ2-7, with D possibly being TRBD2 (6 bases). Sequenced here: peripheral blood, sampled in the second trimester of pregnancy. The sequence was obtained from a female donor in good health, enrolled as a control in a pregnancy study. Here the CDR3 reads CASSFGGDEQYF. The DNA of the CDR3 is TGCGCCAGCAGCTTCGGGGGAGACGAGCAGTACTTC.